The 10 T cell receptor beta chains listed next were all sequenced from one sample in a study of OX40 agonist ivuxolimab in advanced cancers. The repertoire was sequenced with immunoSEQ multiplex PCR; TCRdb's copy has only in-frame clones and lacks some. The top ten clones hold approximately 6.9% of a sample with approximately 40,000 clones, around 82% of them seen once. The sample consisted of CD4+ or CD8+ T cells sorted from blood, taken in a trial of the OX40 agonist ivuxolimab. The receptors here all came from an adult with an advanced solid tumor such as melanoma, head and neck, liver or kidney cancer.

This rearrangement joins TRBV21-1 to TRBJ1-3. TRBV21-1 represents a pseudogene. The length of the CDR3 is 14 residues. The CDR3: CASRAGRMGNTIYF. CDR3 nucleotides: TGTGCCAGCAGGGCGGGGAGGATGGGAAACACCATATATTTT.

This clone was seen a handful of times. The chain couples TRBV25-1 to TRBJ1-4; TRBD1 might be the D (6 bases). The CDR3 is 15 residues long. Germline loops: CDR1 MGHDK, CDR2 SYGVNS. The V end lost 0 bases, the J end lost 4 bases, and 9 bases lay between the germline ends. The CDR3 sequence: CASSEYGGGNEKLFF. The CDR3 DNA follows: TGTGCCAGCAGTGAATATGGGGGCGGTAATGAAAAACTGTTTTTT.

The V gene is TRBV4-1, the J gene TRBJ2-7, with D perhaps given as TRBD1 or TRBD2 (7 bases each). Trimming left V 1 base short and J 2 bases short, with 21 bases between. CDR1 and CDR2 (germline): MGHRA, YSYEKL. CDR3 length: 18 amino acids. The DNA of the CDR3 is TGCGCCAGCAGCCAAGCAGGGGGGGCAGGGACCCTCGCCTACGAGCAGTACTTC. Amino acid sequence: CASSQAGGAGTLAYEQYF.

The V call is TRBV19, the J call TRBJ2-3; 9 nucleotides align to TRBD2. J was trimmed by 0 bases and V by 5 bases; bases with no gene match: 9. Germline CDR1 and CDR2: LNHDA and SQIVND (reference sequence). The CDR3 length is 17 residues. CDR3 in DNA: TGTGCCAGTAGTGTCCTAGCGGGGACCTCTAGCACAGATACGCAGTATTTT. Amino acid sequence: CASSVLAGTSSTDTQYF.

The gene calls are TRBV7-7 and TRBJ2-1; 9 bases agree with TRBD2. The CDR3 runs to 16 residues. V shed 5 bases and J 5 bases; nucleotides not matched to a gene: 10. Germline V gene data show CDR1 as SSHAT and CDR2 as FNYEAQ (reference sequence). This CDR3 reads CASSRGAAGGHNEQFF. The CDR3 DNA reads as TGTGCCAGCAGCCGAGGGGCGGCGGGGGGGCACAATGAGCAGTTCTTC.

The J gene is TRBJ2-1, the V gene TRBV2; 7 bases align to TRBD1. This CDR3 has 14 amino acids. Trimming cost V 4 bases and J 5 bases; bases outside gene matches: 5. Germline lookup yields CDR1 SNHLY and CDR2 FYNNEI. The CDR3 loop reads CASSVRQGDNEQFF. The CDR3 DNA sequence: TGTGCCAGCAGTGTTAGACAGGGAGACAATGAGCAGTTCTTC.

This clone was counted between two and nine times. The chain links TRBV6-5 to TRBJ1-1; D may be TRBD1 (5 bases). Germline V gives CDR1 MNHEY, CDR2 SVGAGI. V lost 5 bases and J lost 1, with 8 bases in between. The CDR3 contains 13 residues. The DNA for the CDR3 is TGTGCCAGCAGTCTGACAGCGAACACTGAAGCTTTCTTT. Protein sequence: CASSLTANTEAFF.

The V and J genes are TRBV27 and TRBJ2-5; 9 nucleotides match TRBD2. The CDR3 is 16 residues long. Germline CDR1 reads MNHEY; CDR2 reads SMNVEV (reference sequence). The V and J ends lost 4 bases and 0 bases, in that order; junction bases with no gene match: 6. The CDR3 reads CASSSWASGDQETQYF. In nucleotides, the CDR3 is TGTGCCAGCAGTTCGTGGGCTAGCGGGGACCAAGAGACCCAGTACTTC.

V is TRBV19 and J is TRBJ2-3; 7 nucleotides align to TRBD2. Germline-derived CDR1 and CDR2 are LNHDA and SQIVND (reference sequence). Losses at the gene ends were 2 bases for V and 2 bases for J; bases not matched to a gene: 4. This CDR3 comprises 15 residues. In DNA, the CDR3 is TGTGCCAGTAGTATAAGGCTAGCGGCCACAGATACGCAGTATTTT. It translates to CASSIRLAATDTQYF. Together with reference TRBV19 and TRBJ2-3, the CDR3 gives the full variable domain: DGGITQSPKYLFRKEGQNVTLSCEQNLNHDAMYWYRQDPGQGLRLIYYSQIVNDFQKGDIAEGYSVSREKKESFPLTVTSAQKNPTAFYLCASSIRLAATDTQYFGPGTRLTVL.

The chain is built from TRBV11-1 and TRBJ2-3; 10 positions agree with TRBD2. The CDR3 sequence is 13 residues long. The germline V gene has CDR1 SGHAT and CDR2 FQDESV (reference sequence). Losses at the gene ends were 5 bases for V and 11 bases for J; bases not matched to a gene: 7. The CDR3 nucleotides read TGTGCCAGCAGCGCCACACTAGCGGGGAGGCAGTATTTT. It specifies CASSATLAGRQYF.